A single T cell receptor (beta chain) is shown here with its context. The specificity of this receptor is unknown. No much larger clonotype is one base removed from it; base qualities were not supplied. These data belong to a study of memory CD4+ T cells and cytomegalovirus serostatus (dated by TCRdb to between 2018 and 2020). Some background on the complete study: The cohort included approximately 35 healthy adults from Belgium, of whom 9 were CMV seropositive and about 25 were CMV seronegative. CD4+ memory TCRbeta repertoires of a Belgian cohort with known cytomegalovirus serostatus were sequenced in order to replicate a published TCR-based CMV serostatus classifier.

Trimmed from V: 5 bases; trimmed from J: 4 bases; junction bases lacking a gene match: 6. The CDR3 contains 14 residues, cysteine and phenylalanine counted. Here the CDR3 DNA is all that survives: 42 bases in frame from base 1. The CDR1 and CDR2 encoded by the germline V gene (reference sequence) are LNHDA and SQIVND. Genomic DNA was extracted from sorted cells with the Quick-DNA Microprep Kit. Amplification of TCRbeta DNA was done with the immunoSEQ hsTCRbeta kit, following the protocol from the manufacturer. An Illumina MiSeq instrument was used to sequence the TCRbeta libraries. The source study handled its data this way. Following removal of out-of-frame sequences, around 2,300,000 distinct TCRbeta sequences were retained, with an average of approximately 69,000 per individual. Each individual was scored by the count of 164 previously reported CMV-associated TCRbeta sequences and the total productive distinct TCRbeta count. A beta-binomial model was reimplemented in Python, and random forests from scikit-learn, run with default parameters, were trained on data from the US cohort. Classifier performance on the Belgian cohort was summarized as median AUC with percentile confidence intervals over 10,000 bootstrap iterations. TCRdb mirrors the immuneACCESS table, restricted to in-frame sequences. Some clones are absent from its copies; in checked studies, under half trace to an unresolved V gene, and the reason for the others is unknown. V and J calls and clone size follow that table, whereas D and trimming were derived from the DNA. This sample holds 25,000 to 35,000 clones; about 80% were observed only once. The ten largest make up roughly 0.63% of the sample.

A FACSAria II was used to sort memory CD4+ T cells, defined as single viable CD3+CD4+CD8-CD45RO+ cells. CMV serostatus was determined with a Roche Elecsys assay detecting serum IgG against CMV pp150, pp28, p38 and p52. Following thawing, total CD4+ T cells were enriched through positive selection using CD4 magnetic microbeads. The samples came from a different study that was designed specifically to examine the CD4+ T cell memory repertoire. Following standard operating procedures, peripheral blood mononuclear cells were isolated and cryopreserved, while serum was kept at -80 degrees C. CD3-PerCP (BW264/56), CD4-APC (RPA-T4), CD45RO-PE (UCHT1) and CD8-Pacific Orange (3B5) antibodies were used for staining, and non-viable cells were excluded with Sytox blue. The investigation overall reported the following: On the Belgian cohort, the classifier based on the original framework reached a median bootstrapped AUC of approximately 0.95, with a 95% CI of 0.76-1.00. The results were interpreted as suggesting that the CMV-associated TCR signature is mostly present in the CD4+ memory repertoire. Only CD4+CD45RO+ memory cells were sequenced, in contrast to the original study, in which naive and memory CD4+ and CD8+ populations were covered. Among the 150 to 200 previously reported CMV-associated TCRbeta sequences, some 70 showed up in the CD4+ memory repertoires, with each one found in between one and five individuals. For CMV serostatus prediction, a median bootstrapped AUC of approximately 0.95 was reached with the original framework, and a median bootstrapped AUC of around 0.89 was reached with a US-trained random forest.

The chain is assembled from TRBV19 and TRBJ2-7; 9 bases in between match TRBD1. The specimen was memory CD4+ T cells from blood. The origin of this receptor is an adult in good health and CMV-seronegative. Some clones in this sample may be carry-over from other donors' samples. The DNA sequence is given as TGTGCCAGTAGTGTACCCGGGACAGGGTACGAGCAGTACTTC. Translated, this gives CASSVPGTGYEQYF. Full variable domain (CDR3 extended with the reference TRBV19 and TRBJ2-7 proteins): DGGITQSPKYLFRKEGQNVTLSCEQNLNHDAMYWYRQDPGQGLRLIYYSQIVNDFQKGDIAEGYSVSREKKESFPLTVTSAQKNPTAFYLCASSVPGTGYEQYFGPGTRLTVT.